The present T cell receptor beta chain was sequenced within a study of blood T cell repertoires in COVID-19. Study context: The United States, Italy and Spain provided the acute and convalescent COVID-19 samples. T cells, B-cell-depleted T cells, or PBMCs supplied cDNA or gDNA.

Authors' data handling: Reference gene primer amplification gave estimated nucleated cell counts. Repertoires were generated with immunoSEQ multiplex PCR, while TCRdb's copy carries only in-frame clones and drops some. V, J and clone size were drawn from that table, and D and trimming were deduced from the DNA. Of more than 150,000 clones in the sample, more than 85% were seen once. The length of the CDR3 is 18 residues. From germline, CDR1 is SEHNR and CDR2 FQNEAQ (reference sequence). V shed 5 bases and J 2 bases; nucleotides not matched to a gene: 8. The TCR comes from a man in his forties or fifties with acute or convalescent COVID-19. The sequenced material came from peripheral blood. V gene TRBV7-9 combines with J gene TRBJ2-6, with 11 bases identical to TRBD1. CDR3 sequence (DNA): TGTGCCAGCAGCATTACCGGGACAGGGGGTCCTGGGGCCAACGTCCTGACTTTC. This sequence encodes CASSITGTGGPGANVLTF.